The subject of this entry is one T cell receptor (beta chain). Its target is unknown. The data belong to a study of blood T cell dynamics during melanoma immunotherapy. Study context: First-line therapy was either pembrolizumab or nivolumab with ipilimumab for metastatic melanoma.

Generated by immunoSEQ multiplex PCR, the TCRdb table keeps only in-frame clones and is missing some. The sample holds 15,000 to 20,000 clones; roughly nine tenths are singletons and the top ten take more than 1.5%. Time point: pre-treatment baseline. Blood was drawn before treatment and at week 3 after checkpoint blockade. Whole-study findings and limits: At W3, later disease-control patients showed bifurcated PBMC repertoire changes, unlike progressors.

Trimming removed 1 base from V and 0 bases from J, with 7 bases in between. This CDR3 contains 15 residues. CDR1 is SEHNR, CDR2 FQNEAQ, per germline (reference sequence). This receptor was taken from a human donor with melanoma. The specimen comprised blood, sampled from a patient treated with checkpoint blockade. V and J are TRBV7-9 and TRBJ2-1; D is ambiguous. In DNA form, the CDR3 reads TGTGCCAGCAGCTTAGGAGTCGGCTCCTACAATGAGCAGTTCTTC. The encoded protein is CASSLGVGSYNEQFF. Looking up the rest from reference TRBV7-9 and TRBJ2-1 gives the full variable domain: DTGVSQNPRHKITKRGQNVTFRCDPISEHNRLYWYRQTLGQGPEFLTYFQNEAQLEKSRLLSDRFSAERPKGSFSTLEIQRTEQGDSAMYLCASSLGVGSYNEQFFGPGTRLTVL.